This note documents a single TCR beta chain sequence. Its antigen is not known. The sample comes from a study of Tregs in tolerant kidney transplant recipients. Per the germline V gene, CDR1 is SGHDT and CDR2 is YYEEEE. CDR3 length: 15 amino acids. V gave up 2 bases and J gave up 0 bases, with 9 bases separating them. Study-level findings and limits: Some patients' samples used different primers over time, so nucleotide sequences weren't comparable. Antigen-driven expansion was suggested because donor-specific Tregs expanded more than all Tregs in tolerant patients. Biological reproducibility was not directly addressed in this study. Validation in larger populations is needed because few patients were studied.

CFSE-labeled recipient PBMCs were cultured around six days with irradiated graft donor PBMCs, then FACS-sorted. Using immunoSEQ multiplex PCR, the repertoire was profiled, and TCRdb retains in-frame clones only, with some absent. The sample contains 15,000 to 17,000 clones, about 53% of which appear only once. This receptor was obtained from a human patient who received a combined kidney and bone marrow transplant. The rearrangement uses TRBV5-6 and TRBJ1-3, with a tentative D call TRBD1 (6 bases). The sample here was CD4+ T cells from blood cultured with allogeneic cells, taken before the transplant. For the CDR3, the DNA is TGTGCCAGCAGCTTAATGGGGGCCTCTGGAAACACCATATATTTT. Its translation: CASSLMGASGNTIYF.